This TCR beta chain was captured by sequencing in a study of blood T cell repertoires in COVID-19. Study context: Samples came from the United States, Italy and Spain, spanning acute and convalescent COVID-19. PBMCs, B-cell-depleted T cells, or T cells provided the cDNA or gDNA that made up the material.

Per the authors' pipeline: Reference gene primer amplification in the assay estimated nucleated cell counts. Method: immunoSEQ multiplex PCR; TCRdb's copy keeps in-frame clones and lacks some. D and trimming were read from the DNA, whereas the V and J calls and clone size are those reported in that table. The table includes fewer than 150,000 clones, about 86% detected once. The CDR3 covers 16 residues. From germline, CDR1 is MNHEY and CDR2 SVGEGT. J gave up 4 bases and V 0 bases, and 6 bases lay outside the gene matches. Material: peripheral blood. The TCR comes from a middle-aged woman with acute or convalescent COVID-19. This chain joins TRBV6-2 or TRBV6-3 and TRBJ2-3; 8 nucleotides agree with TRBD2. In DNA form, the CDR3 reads TGTGCCAGCAGTTACTCCGCGGGAGGTGGGTCAGATACGCAGTATTTT. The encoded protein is CASSYSAGGGSDTQYF.